The 5 T cell receptor beta chains reported below all come from one sample, sequenced in a study of blood T cell repertoires in COVID-19. Sequencing used immunoSEQ multiplex PCR; TCRdb keeps in-frame clones, though not all of them. The data contain over 250,000 clones, roughly nine tenths of them singletons. The sample taken for sequencing was PBMCs or T cells enriched from blood (not recorded which). The source of these receptors is a man in his sixties who had recovered from COVID-19.

The chain carries TRBV28 and TRBJ2-7; D uncertain. Trimming shortened V by 7 bases and J by 2 bases, and 12 bases separated the two germline ends. Germline-derived CDR1 and CDR2 are MDHEN and SYDVKM. There are 13 residues in the CDR3. CDR3: CASNTVLAYEQYF. The DNA of the CDR3 is TGTGCCAGCAATACTGTTTTGGCCTACGAGCAGTACTTC.

This clone showed up just once. The rearrangement joins TRBV24-1 to TRBJ1-2; TRBD1 agrees at 10 bases. V lost 3 bases and J lost 4; bases outside the gene matches: 13. The V gene's germline CDR1 is KGHDR and CDR2 SFDVKD. The CDR3 runs to 18 residues. The CDR3 DNA follows: TGTGCCACCAGTGATCTGGTCGGGACAGGGGATGGCAGCTATGGCTACACCTTC. Translation: CATSDLVGTGDGSYGYTF.

The chain couples TRBV23-1 to TRBJ2-1; D uncertain. TRBV23-1 is noted as an ORF with a role that remains uncertain. The CDR3 contains 12 residues. With 8 bases removed from V and 6 bases from J, the gap between germline ends came to 11 bases. The CDR3 bases are TGCGCCAGCGGCCGTGGTGCCAATGAGCAGTTCTTC. Its translation is CASGRGANEQFF.

CDR3 amino acids: CASSLNRAMNTEAFF. CDR3 nucleotide sequence: TGTGCCAGCAGCTTAAACAGAGCCATGAACACTGAAGCTTTCTTT. The chain carries TRBV7-2 and TRBJ1-1; D is unclear. Trimming removed 2 bases at V and 0 bases at J, with 10 bases between. Germline CDR1 is SGHTA and CDR2 is FQGNSA. The CDR3 contains 15 residues.

The chain recombines TRBV18 with TRBJ1-2, with TRBD1 matching 11 bases. This CDR3 is built from 17 residues. J lost 3 bases, V lost 2 bases, and 8 bases had no gene match. Germline V gene sequence: CDR1 KGHSH, CDR2 LQKENI. The CDR3 DNA reads TGTGCCAGCTCACCAGTCTCTGGACAGGGGGCATACTATGGCTACACCTTC. It translates to CASSPVSGQGAYYGYTF.